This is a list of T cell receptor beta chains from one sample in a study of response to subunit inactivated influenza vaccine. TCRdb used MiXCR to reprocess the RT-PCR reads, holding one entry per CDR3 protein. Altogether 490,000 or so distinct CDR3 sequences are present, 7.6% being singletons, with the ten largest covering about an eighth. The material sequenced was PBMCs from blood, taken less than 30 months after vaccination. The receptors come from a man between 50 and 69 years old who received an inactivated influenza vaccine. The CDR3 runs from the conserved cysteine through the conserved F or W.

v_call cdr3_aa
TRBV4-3 CASSQDLDSYNSPLHF
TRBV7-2 CASGFTSYEQYF
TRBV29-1 CSVGWASYNEQFF
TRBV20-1 CSAPRHAPPNYEQYF
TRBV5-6 CASSLGNRGIRTEAFF
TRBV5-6 CASSDGPTVPGELFF
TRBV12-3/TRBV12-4 CASSFYSGRLTYNEQFF
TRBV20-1 CSASSLAGEHVNEQFF
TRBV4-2 CASSQDRGDAEKLFF
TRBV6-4 CASSDSSGAQPQHF
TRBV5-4 CASSLKLAGSTDTQYF
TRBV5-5 CASSLRMGSAYEQYF
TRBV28 CASSHPRAPSYEQYF
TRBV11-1 CASSQTGANEQFF
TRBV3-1 CASSRFGRGGTGELFF
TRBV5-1 CASSATGTSGSSTDTQYF
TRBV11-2 CASSPNLGQRTDTQYF
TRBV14 CASSQLGNYGYTF
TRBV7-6 CASSPGLAAYNEQFF
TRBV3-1 CASSQVAGTGELFF
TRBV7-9 CASSRTAALLGYTF
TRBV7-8 CASSRSSFNEQFF
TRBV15 CATSRAPRESYDEQFF
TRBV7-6 CASSLGEGVGGETQYF
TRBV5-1 CASTPTALNTEAFF
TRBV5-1 CASSLNGRSNQPQHF
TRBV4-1 CASSQDSPGNYGYTF
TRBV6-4 CASNPLCWVGSGANVLTF
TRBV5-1 CASADFANEQFF
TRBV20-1 CSARKGGALNQPQHF
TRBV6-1 CASRQSGQPSGNTIYF
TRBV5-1 CASSWGTGATYEQYF
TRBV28 CASSLLGRFQPQHF